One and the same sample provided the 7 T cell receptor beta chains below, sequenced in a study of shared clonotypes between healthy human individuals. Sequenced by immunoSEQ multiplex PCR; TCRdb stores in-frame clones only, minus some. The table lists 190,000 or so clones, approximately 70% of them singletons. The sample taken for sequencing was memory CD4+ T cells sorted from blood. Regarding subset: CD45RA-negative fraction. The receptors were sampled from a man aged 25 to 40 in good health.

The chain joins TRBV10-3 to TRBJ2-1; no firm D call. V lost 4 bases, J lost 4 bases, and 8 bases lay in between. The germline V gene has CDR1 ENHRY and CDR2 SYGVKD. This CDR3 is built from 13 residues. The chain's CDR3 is CAISGAGYNEQFF. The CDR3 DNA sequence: TGTGCCATCAGTGGGGCAGGTTACAATGAGCAGTTCTTC.

CDR3 sequence (DNA): TGTGCCAGCCAAATTGGAATTGATGAGCAGTTCTTC. Its protein product is CASQIGIDEQFF. This chain connects TRBV28 to TRBJ2-1; no reliable D call. The germline gives CDR1 MDHEN, CDR2 SYDVKM. CDR3 size: 12 residues. The V end lost 8 bases, the J end lost 8 bases, and 13 bases lay between the germline ends.

The CDR3 spells CASSPGPGAVYEQYF. The CDR3 bases are TGTGCCAGCAGCCCCGGACCCGGAGCGGTCTACGAGCAGTACTTC. The V call is TRBV28, the J call TRBJ2-7; TRBD2 is a possible D gene (5 bases). The CDR3 covers 15 residues. Trimming took 6 bases from V and 3 from J, leaving 18 bases between them. Germline V gives CDR1 MDHEN, CDR2 SYDVKM.

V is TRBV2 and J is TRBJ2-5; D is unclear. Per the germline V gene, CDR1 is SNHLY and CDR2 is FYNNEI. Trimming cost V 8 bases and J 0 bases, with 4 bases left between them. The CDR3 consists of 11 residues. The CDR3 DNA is TGTGCCAGCTCCAACCAAGAGACCCAGTACTTC. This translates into CASSNQETQYF.

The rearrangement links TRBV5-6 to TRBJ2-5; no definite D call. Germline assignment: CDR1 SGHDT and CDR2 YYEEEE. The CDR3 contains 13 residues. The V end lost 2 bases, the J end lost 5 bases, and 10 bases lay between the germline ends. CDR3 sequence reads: CASSFVGGETQYF. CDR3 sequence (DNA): TGTGCCAGCAGCTTCGTTGGTGGTGAGACCCAGTACTTC.

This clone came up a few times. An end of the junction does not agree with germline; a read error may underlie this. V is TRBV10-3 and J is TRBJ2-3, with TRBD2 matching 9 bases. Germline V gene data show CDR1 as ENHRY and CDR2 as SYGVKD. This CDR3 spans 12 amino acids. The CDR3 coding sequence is TGTGCCATCAGTGAGTCGACTAGCGGTCGCCTTTTT. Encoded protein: CAISESTSGRLF.

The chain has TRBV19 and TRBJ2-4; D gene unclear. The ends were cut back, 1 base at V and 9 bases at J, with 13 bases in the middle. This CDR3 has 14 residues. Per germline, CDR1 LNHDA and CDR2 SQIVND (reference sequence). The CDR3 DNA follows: TGTGCCAGTAGTATAGCTAGTTCCCAATCCATTCAGTACTTC. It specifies CASSIASSQSIQYF.